The entry below describes one T cell receptor beta chain. Antigen: not known. This sample is part of a study of cytomegalovirus exposure and HLA in healthy donors. Study-wide results and limits: TCR association rates varied by HLA locus in a later analysis, with DRB1 highest and HLA-C lowest.

Primers included in the PCR were 60 Vbeta and 13 Jbeta primers. Assay: immunoSEQ multiplex PCR; the TCRdb copy retains only in-frame clones and omits some. The repertoire holds around 94,000 clones, roughly 76% seen once, with 19% in the top ten. The clonotype was recovered from an older woman in good health and CMV-seropositive. Sequenced sample: PBMCs.

CDR3 DNA: TGTGCCAGCTCACCTGGGGCGGGGGTCACCTACGAGCAGTACTTC. Its protein is CASSPGAGVTYEQYF. J is TRBJ2-7 and V is TRBV18, with 7 bases matching TRBD2. V was clipped by 3 bases and J by 2 bases; unmatched bases: 7. This CDR3 is 15 amino acids long. The V gene's germline CDR1 is KGHSH and CDR2 LQKENI.